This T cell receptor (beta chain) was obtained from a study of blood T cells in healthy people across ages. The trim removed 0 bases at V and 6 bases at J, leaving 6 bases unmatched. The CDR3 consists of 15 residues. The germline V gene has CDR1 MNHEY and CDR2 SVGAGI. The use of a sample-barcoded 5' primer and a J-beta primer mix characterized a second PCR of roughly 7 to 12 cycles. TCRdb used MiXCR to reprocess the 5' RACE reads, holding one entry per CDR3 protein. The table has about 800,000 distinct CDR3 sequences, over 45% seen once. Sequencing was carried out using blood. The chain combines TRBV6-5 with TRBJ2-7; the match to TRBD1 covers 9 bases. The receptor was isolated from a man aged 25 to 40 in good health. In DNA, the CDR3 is TGTGCCAGCAGTTACTCGAGGGGGACAGGGACCGAGCAGTACTTC. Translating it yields CASSYSRGTGTEQYF.